A selection of T cell receptor beta chains follows, all from one sample in a study of PD-L1 blockade in urothelial cancer. Produced via immunoSEQ multiplex PCR; TCRdb's table is partial and in-frame only. Of 40,000 or so clones listed, approximately 91% are singletons. The input for sequencing was PBMCs, taken around atezolizumab (anti-PD-L1) treatment. These receptor sequences come from a woman aged 60-75 years with urothelial cancer. Both conserved end residues are part of each CDR3. D genes are given only for firm matches. Where a row states a size, it is once, few, many or the class of an expanded clone; other rows omit it.

d_call	v_call	j_call	clone_size	cdr3_nt	cdr3_aa
TRBD2	TRBV5-1	TRBJ2-3	.	TGCGCCAGCTCGGGAACTAGCGGCAGAAGCACAGATACGCAGTATTTT	CASSGTSGRSTDTQYF
TRBD2	TRBV9	TRBJ2-5	.	TGTGCCAGCAGCGTAGAGACTAGCGGGAAAGAGACCCAGTACTTC	CASSVETSGKETQYF
.	TRBV27	TRBJ2-5	.	TGTGCCAGCAGACCGGGGTTCCAAGAGACCCAGTACTTC	CASRPGFQETQYF
.	TRBV5-6	TRBJ2-7	.	TGTGCCAGCAGCCCGGGTCCAGTAGGTTCCTACGAGCAGTACTTC	CASSPGPVGSYEQYF
.	TRBV4-1	TRBJ2-5	.	TGCGCCAGCAGCCAAGAGAGGTGGGCGGGGTCGGAGACCCAGTACTTC	CASSQERWAGSETQYF
.	TRBV5-1	TRBJ2-3	.	TGCGCCAGCAGTTTTTCGGGTAGAGGCACAGATACGCAGTATTTT	CASSFSGRGTDTQYF
TRBD1	TRBV6-6	TRBJ2-7	.	TGTGCCAGCAGCGTAGTCCCAGGGGGCATCGACGAGCAGTACTTC	CASSVVPGGIDEQYF
TRBD1	TRBV28	TRBJ2-7	.	TGTGCCAGCAGCCTATGGACAGGGGGCGATCCCTACGAGCAGTACTTC	CASSLWTGGDPYEQYF
.	TRBV28	TRBJ2-7	.	TGTGCCGCCTCTGAGGCCCGGGACGAGCAGTACTTC	CAASEARDEQYF
.	TRBV5-1	TRBJ2-5	.	TGCGCCAGCAGCTTACGGGACACCCAAGAGACCCAGTACTTC	CASSLRDTQETQYF
.	TRBV11-1	TRBJ1-1	.	TGTGCCAGCAGCCTAAGTATGAACACTGAAGCTTTCTTT	CASSLSMNTEAFF
TRBD1	TRBV28	TRBJ2-2	.	TGTGCCAGCAGTTTAGACAGGGGAACCGGGGAGCTGTTTTTT	CASSLDRGTGELFF
.	TRBV27	TRBJ2-1	.	TGTGCCAGCAGTCCCCAGGGGTACAATGAGCAGTTCTTC	CASSPQGYNEQFF
TRBD2	TRBV9	TRBJ2-1	.	TGTGCCAGCAGCCCCCAGCCAGCGGGAGTTACCCAAGATGAGCAGTTCTTC	CASSPQPAGVTQDEQFF
TRBD2	TRBV7-2	TRBJ2-1	.	TGTGCCAGCAGCCCCGATAGCGGGACCCGCAATGAGCAGTTCTTC	CASSPDSGTRNEQFF
.	TRBV5-1	TRBJ1-1	.	TGCGCCAGCAGCCTAGGACAGACTATGAACACTGAAGCTTTCTTT	CASSLGQTMNTEAFF
TRBD2	TRBV7-7	TRBJ2-1	.	TGTGCTAGCAGCTTGGACGGGGGGGCCCACAATGAGCAGTTCTTC	CASSLDGGAHNEQFF
TRBD2	TRBV5-1	TRBJ2-1	.	TGCGCCAGCAGCTCAACACTAGCGGGTCCCTTCAACAATGAGCAGTTCTTC	CASSSTLAGPFNNEQFF
TRBD2	TRBV18	TRBJ2-7	.	TGTGCCAGCTCACCAGGGACTAGCGACTACGAGCAGTACTTC	CASSPGTSDYEQYF
.	TRBV5-1	TRBJ2-3	.	TGCGCCAGCAGCTTCCCCGGCACAGATACGCAGTATTTT	CASSFPGTDTQYF
TRBD1	TRBV5-1	TRBJ2-7	.	TGCGCCAGCAGCTTTGATTTAACCGGACAGGGGATCTACGAGCAGTACTTC	CASSFDLTGQGIYEQYF
.	TRBV7-6	TRBJ1-4	once	TGTGCCAGCAGCCCTCAGGATCAAATAAACGAAAAACTGTTTTTT	CASSPQDQINEKLFF
TRBD1	TRBV29-1	TRBJ1-2	.	TGCAGCGCCGTAGGACAGGGAAACTATGGCTACACCTTC	CSAVGQGNYGYTF
.	TRBV5-5	TRBJ2-1	few	TGTGCCAGCAGCTTGGATGCGTCCAGGGGTTCCTACAATGAGCAGTTCTTC	CASSLDASRGSYNEQFF
TRBD1	TRBV28	TRBJ2-7	medium-sized	TGTGCCAGCACCAGGGACAGGTTCTACGAGCAGTACTTC	CASTRDRFYEQYF
TRBD1	TRBV2	TRBJ1-2	.	TGTGCCAGCACAAGGGACAGGGAGTACTATGGCTACACCTTC	CASTRDREYYGYTF
TRBD2	TRBV7-2	TRBJ2-7	.	TGTGCCAGCAGCTTACACGGGAGGGTCGACGAGCAGTACTTC	CASSLHGRVDEQYF
TRBD1	TRBV30	TRBJ2-2	once	TGTGCCTGGAGGGGGGGGACAGGGCTCACCGGGGAGCTGTTTTTT	CAWRGGTGLTGELFF
TRBD1	TRBV28	TRBJ1-2	.	TGTGCCAGCAGTGTGACCGGGACAGGGGGAGTCTATGGCTACACCTTC	CASSVTGTGGVYGYTF
TRBD2	TRBV7-3	TRBJ2-1	.	TGTGCCAGCAGCCTAACCCCCTGTTTAGCGGGAGAATGCAATGAGCAGTTCTTC	CASSLTPCLAGECNEQFF
.	TRBV10-1	TRBJ2-7	.	TGCGCCAGTCTAGACCACGAGCAGTACTTC	CASLDHEQYF
TRBD1	TRBV7-9	TRBJ2-1	.	TGTGCCAGCAGCTCTCAGACAGGGGTGGATGAGCAGTTCTTC	CASSSQTGVDEQFF
TRBD1	TRBV9	TRBJ2-7	.	TGTGCCAACAGCGTAGTTCCAGGGGGCTACGAGCAGTACTTC	CANSVVPGGYEQYF
.	TRBV12-5	TRBJ2-3	.	TGTGCTAGTGGACCGGGACACGGCACAGATACGCAGTATTTT	CASGPGHGTDTQYF
TRBD2	TRBV5-1	TRBJ2-2	.	TGCGCCAGCAGCTGGGGACTAGCGGGAGTGGTCGGGGAGCTGTTTTTT	CASSWGLAGVVGELFF
TRBD2	TRBV29-1	TRBJ2-7	.	TGCAGCGTTACCACAGGAACCAGGACTAGCGGGAGGGCGGGGTACGAGCAGTACTTC	CSVTTGTRTSGRAGYEQYF
.	TRBV5-1	TRBJ2-5	.	TGCGCCAGCAGCTCGGAAACAGGGTCTAAGACCCAGTACTTC	CASSSETGSKTQYF
TRBD1	TRBV28	TRBJ1-4	.	TGTGCCAGCAGACGGACAGGGAAGGGTGAAAAACTGTTTTTT	CASRRTGKGEKLFF
TRBD2	TRBV29-1	TRBJ2-7	few	TGCAGCGTTCAAGCGGGAGTCTACGAGCAGTACTTC	CSVQAGVYEQYF
.	TRBV6-1	TRBJ2-4	once	TGTGCCAGCAGTGAAGCGGCACATCTCCGGTACTTC	CASSEAAHLRYF
TRBD2	TRBV7-9	TRBJ2-5	.	TGTGCCAGCAGCCAAACTAGCGGGCCCGAGACCCAGTACTTC	CASSQTSGPETQYF
.	TRBV19	TRBJ2-3	few	TGTGCCAGTAGTAAGATGGCCAGAAGCACAGATACGCAGTATTTT	CASSKMARSTDTQYF
TRBD1	TRBV27	TRBJ2-2	.	TGTGCCAGCAGTTTATATAAGACAGGGGTAAACACCGGGGAGCTGTTTTTT	CASSLYKTGVNTGELFF
.	TRBV6-4	TRBJ2-3	.	TGTGCCAGCAGTGAAACTAGGTCACCTAGCACAGATACGCAGTATTTT	CASSETRSPSTDTQYF
TRBD1	TRBV19	TRBJ2-3	.	TGTGCCAGTAGGGGACAGAGCATTGGAACGCAGTATTTT	CASRGQSIGTQYF
.	TRBV7-9	TRBJ1-1	.	TGTGCCAGCAGCTTGGTCAGGGGTGACACTGAAGCTTTCTTT	CASSLVRGDTEAFF
TRBD1	TRBV5-4	TRBJ1-1	.	TGTGCCAGCAGCCCCGGGCCAGGGGGCGTGAACACTGAAGCTTTCTTT	CASSPGPGGVNTEAFF